The 23 T cell receptor beta chains given below trace back to one sample, sequenced in a study of blood T cell repertoires in COVID-19. Libraries were prepared by immunoSEQ multiplex PCR; TCRdb keeps only in-frame clonotypes and omits some of them. The sample has under 300,000 clones, 65% to 85% seen once; the top ten hold about 1.5%. The sequenced material came from peripheral blood. The receptors stem from a woman between 40 and 55 years old who had recovered from COVID-19.

This chain links TRBV18 with TRBJ2-7, with a possible D match to TRBD2 (6 bases). This CDR3 has 15 residues. V dropped 3 bases and J dropped 4 bases, with 16 bases sitting between them. Germline V CDR1 and CDR2: KGHSH, LQKENI. CDR3: CASSPPGPGGYEQYF. CDR3 nucleotide sequence: TGTGCCAGCTCACCGCCGGGACCCGGGGGATACGAGCAGTACTTC. Together with reference TRBV18 and TRBJ2-7, the CDR3 gives the full variable domain: NAGVMQNPRHLVRRRGQEARLRCSPMKGHSHVYWYRQLPEEGLKFMVYLQKENIIDESGMPKERFSAEFPKEGPSILRIQQVVRGDSAAYFCASSPPGPGGYEQYFGPGTRLTVT.

This rearrangement joins TRBV30 to TRBJ1-1, with 7 nucleotides matching TRBD1. J lost 0 bases, V lost 7 bases, and 2 bases had no gene match. Germline lookup yields CDR1 GTSNPN and CDR2 SVGIG (reference sequence). The CDR3 is made up of 12 amino acids. The CDR3: CASGQLNTEAFF. The CDR3 DNA reads as TGTGCCTCGGGACAGTTGAACACTGAAGCTTTCTTT.

The chain is built from TRBV7-2 and TRBJ1-2; D call uncertain. The CDR3 is 12 residues long. V gave up 1 base and J gave up 8 bases, with 8 bases separating them. Per the germline V gene, CDR1 is SGHTA and CDR2 is FQGNSA. The CDR3 loop is CASSLDIIGYTF. The CDR3 region has the DNA TGTGCCAGCAGCTTAGACATAATAGGCTACACCTTC.

Written as DNA, the CDR3 is TGTGCCACCCTGCCAGCGGGGGGGTCCGAGCAGTACTTC. This sequence encodes CATLPAGGSEQYF. The chain employs TRBV12-3 or TRBV12-4 and TRBJ2-7, with 10 nucleotides matching TRBD2. The ends lost 10 bases at V and 6 bases at J; junction bases unmatched: 9. The CDR3 spans 13 residues.

The V gene is TRBV4-1, the J gene TRBJ1-4; maybe TRBD1 (5 bases). Germline V gives CDR1 MGHRA, CDR2 YSYEKL. Trimming cost V 1 base and J 8 bases, with 20 bases left between them. The CDR3 contains 17 residues. The CDR3 protein is CASSQAKIRALNEKLFF. CDR3 DNA sequence: TGCGCCAGCAGCCAAGCCAAAATCAGGGCCCTTAACGAAAAACTGTTTTTT.

This clone was observed a single time. The chain links TRBV2 to TRBJ1-4; a weak D match, TRBD1 (5 bases). Germline V gene lookup returns CDR1 SNHLY and CDR2 FYNNEI. The CDR3 runs 11 residues. V was pared by 5 bases and J by 14 bases, with 12 bases between. CDR3 amino acids: CASSLREYLFF. The CDR3 DNA reads as TGTGCCAGCAGTCTCAGGGAATATCTGTTTTTT.

The chain links TRBV6-5 to TRBJ2-7; 8 nucleotides agree with TRBD1. Germline-derived CDR1 and CDR2 are MNHEY and SVGAGI. V lost 6 bases, J lost 7 bases, and 5 bases stayed unmatched. This CDR3 comprises 12 residues. The DNA for the CDR3 is TGTGCCAGCAGCCAGGACAGGGTTGAGCAGTACTTC. Translating it yields CASSQDRVEQYF.

The genes are TRBV6-6 and TRBJ2-7; D unresolved. Trimming stripped 2 bases from V and 6 bases from J, with 11 bases between. The CDR3 runs 13 residues. Germline-derived CDR1 and CDR2 are MNHNY and SVGAGI (reference sequence). The CDR3 DNA reads as TGTGCCAGCAGTTACCCCCCAGATATCGAGCAGTACTTC. This gives the protein CASSYPPDIEQYF.

The chain employs TRBV4-1 and TRBJ1-5; D might be TRBD1 (5 bases). The V end was cut by 1 base, the J end by 2 bases, with 12 bases between. Per the germline V gene, CDR1 is MGHRA and CDR2 is YSYEKL. The CDR3 extends over 16 amino acids. In nucleotides, the CDR3 is TGCGCCAGCAGCCAAGCGGGGGGTATGGGCAATCAGCCCCAGCATTTT. Translating it yields CASSQAGGMGNQPQHF.

The V and J genes are TRBV6-4 and TRBJ2-2; perhaps TRBD1 as D (5 bases). This CDR3 has 14 residues. Trimming shortened V by 2 bases and J by 3 bases, and 7 bases separated the two germline ends. Germline lookup yields CDR1 MRHNA and CDR2 SNTAGT. Here the CDR3 reads CASSDDSHTGELFF. The CDR3 DNA is TGTGCCAGCAGTGACGACAGCCACACCGGGGAGCTGTTTTTT.

This chain joins TRBV19 and TRBJ1-5; TRBD1 matches at 7 bases. V was clipped by 7 bases and J by 6 bases; unmatched bases: 12. Germline CDR1 is LNHDA and CDR2 is SQIVND (reference sequence). This CDR3 comprises 15 residues. The CDR3 bases are TGTGCCAGTACTCTGTACAGGGGAAATGGTCAGCCCCAGCATTTT. Residues: CASTLYRGNGQPQHF.

V and J are TRBV7-8 and TRBJ2-5, with 8 bases fitting TRBD1. V lost 4 bases, J lost 5 bases, and 6 bases stayed unmatched. This CDR3 has 14 residues. CDR1 is SGHVS and CDR2 is FQNEAQ in the germline V gene. The CDR3 coding sequence is TGTGCCAGCAGCTCGGACAGGGCGGGGGAGACCCAGTACTTC. It codes for CASSSDRAGETQYF.

The chain has TRBV6-5 and TRBJ1-2; TRBD1 might be the D (5 bases). V lost 6 bases, J lost 10 bases, and 12 bases lay in between. The CDR3 covers 11 residues. CDR1 is MNHEY, CDR2 SVGAGI, per germline. The CDR3 DNA is TGTGCCAGCAGCGGGGGACTGCACTACACCTTC. Its translation is CASSGGLHYTF.

The chain carries TRBV3-1 (or the pseudogene TRBV3-2) and TRBJ1-3; D uncertain. V lost 1 base to trimming and J lost 0 bases, with 4 bases between them. The germline gives CDR1 LGHDT, CDR2 YNNKEL (reference sequence). This CDR3 region has 14 residues. CDR3 sequence reads: CASSQAFSGNTIYF. DNA for the CDR3: TGTGCCAGCAGCCAAGCATTCTCTGGAAACACCATATATTTT.

The chain recombines TRBV10-3 with TRBJ1-1; 8 nucleotides align to TRBD1. The CDR3 totals 13 residues. Germline CDR1 ENHRY, CDR2 SYGVKD. The V and J ends lost 10 bases and 0 bases, in that order; junction bases with no gene match: 4. CDR3 DNA sequence: TGTGCCAGTCACAGGGGGGTGAACACTGAAGCTTTCTTT. It is translated as CASHRGVNTEAFF.

The V call is TRBV2, the J call TRBJ1-2; possibly TRBD1 for D (6 bases). This CDR3 has 15 residues. Trimming shortened V by 7 bases and J by 0 bases, and 15 bases separated the two germline ends. Germline V gene data show CDR1 as SNHLY and CDR2 as FYNNEI. The CDR3 spells CASTERTDTNYGYTF. As DNA, the CDR3 is TGTGCCAGCACCGAGAGGACAGATACTAACTATGGCTACACCTTC.

The chain is built from TRBV21-1 and TRBJ1-5. TRBV21-1 is labeled a pseudogene. The CDR3 sequence is 16 residues long. The CDR3 bases are TGTGCCAGCAGCATCAGGAGGTTAGATAGCAATCAGCCCCAGCATTTT. Protein sequence: CASSIRRLDSNQPQHF.

The rearrangement joins TRBV11-3 to TRBJ2-3; 9 positions agree with TRBD1. After removal of 6 bases from V and 2 bases from J, the junction contained 12 bases not matched to a gene. CDR1 and CDR2 (germline): SGHNT, YENEEA. The CDR3 has 17 residues. CDR3: CASSLGQGEIPTDTQYF. The CDR3 coding sequence is TGTGCCAGCAGTCTGGGACAGGGAGAGATTCCCACAGATACGCAGTATTTT.

This clone was seen only once. The chain uses TRBV7-6 and TRBJ1-3, with D unclear. The CDR3 has 15 residues. Per the germline V gene, CDR1 is SGHVS and CDR2 is FNYEAQ. Between the trimmed V and J ends, which lost 5 bases and 0 bases, there was a span of 11 bases. Here the CDR3 reads CASSPEVNSGNTIYF. CDR3 coding DNA: TGTGCCAGCAGCCCTGAGGTGAACTCTGGAAACACCATATATTTT.

The chain carries TRBV10-3 and TRBJ1-2, with TRBD1 matching 7 bases. CDR3 length: 14 residues. V lost 5 bases to trimming and J lost 2 bases; unmatched junction nucleotides: 5. The germline gives CDR1 ENHRY, CDR2 SYGVKD. The CDR3 sequence is CAISWTGTNYGYTF. In nucleotides, the CDR3 is TGTGCCATCAGTTGGACAGGTACCAACTATGGCTACACCTTC.

The chain uses TRBV6-5 and TRBJ1-4, with D perhaps matching TRBD1 (5 bases). The CDR3 is 14 amino acids. Germline V CDR1 and CDR2: MNHEY, SVGAGI. V was clipped by 6 bases and J by 3 bases, with 11 bases between them. The DNA for the CDR3 is TGTGCCAGCAGGCAGGGTCTCGCTAATGAAAAACTGTTTTTT. Translated, it gives CASRQGLANEKLFF.

J is TRBJ1-6 and V is TRBV2, with D possibly TRBD1 on 5 matching bases. The CDR3 loop spans 16 amino acids. Germline assignment: CDR1 SNHLY and CDR2 FYNNEI. The V end lost 6 bases, the J end lost 4 bases, and 16 bases lay between the germline ends. In DNA form, the CDR3 reads TGTGCCAGCAGGGCAGGCCCGACAGCATATAATTCACCCCTCCACTTT. This gives the protein CASRAGPTAYNSPLHF.

The V gene is TRBV7-9, the J gene TRBJ2-7, with a weak D call TRBD1 (6 bases). Trimming shortened V by 3 bases and J by 10 bases, and 16 bases separated the two germline ends. Germline V gives CDR1 SEHNR, CDR2 FQNEAQ (reference sequence). CDR3 length equals 13 residues. The CDR3 bases are TGTGCCAGCAGCTTGGTGATAGGGGGTAACCAGTACTTC. Its protein is CASSLVIGGNQYF.